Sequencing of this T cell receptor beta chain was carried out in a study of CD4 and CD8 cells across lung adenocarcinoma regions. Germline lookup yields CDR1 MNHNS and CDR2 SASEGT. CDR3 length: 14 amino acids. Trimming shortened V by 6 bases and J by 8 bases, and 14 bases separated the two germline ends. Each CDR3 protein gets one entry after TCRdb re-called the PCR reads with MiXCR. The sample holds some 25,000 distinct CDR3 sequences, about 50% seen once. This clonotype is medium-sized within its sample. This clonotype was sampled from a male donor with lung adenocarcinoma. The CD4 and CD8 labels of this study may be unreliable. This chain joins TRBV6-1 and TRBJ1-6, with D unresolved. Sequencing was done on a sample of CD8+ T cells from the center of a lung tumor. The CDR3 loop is CASRLDSGDSPLHF. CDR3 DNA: TGTGCCAGCAGGCTCGATAGCGGGGATTCACCCCTCCACTTT.